One sample yielded the 9 T cell receptor beta chains listed below, sequenced in a study of cytomegalovirus exposure and HLA in healthy donors. Primers: 60 Vbeta forward and 13 Jbeta reverse. The protocol was immunoSEQ multiplex PCR, while the TCRdb copy is restricted to in-frame clones and leaves out a portion. Of under 150,000 clones detected, 80% appear once; the ten largest clones hold around 3.6%. The sample comprised PBMCs. The receptors stem from a woman aged 40 to 50 in good health and CMV-seronegative.

The CDR3 sequence is CASSLGTSNTEAFF. The CDR3 DNA reads as TGTGCCAGCAGCTTAGGGACTTCGAACACTGAAGCTTTCTTT. The chain has TRBV11-1 and TRBJ1-1; D is ambiguous. The germline V gene encodes CDR1 SGHAT and CDR2 FQDESV (reference sequence). Trimming removed 1 base from V and 1 base from J, with 7 bases in between. The CDR3 contains 14 residues.

The J gene is TRBJ2-7, the V gene TRBV9; D possibly corresponds to TRBD2 (5 bases). Germline lookup yields CDR1 SGDLS and CDR2 YYNGEE. Trimming shortened V by 4 bases and J by 0 bases, and 14 bases separated the two germline ends. The length of the CDR3 is 15 residues. The CDR3 nucleotides are TGTGCCAGCAGCCCCGCCCCTGCGGGCTCCTACGAGCAGTACTTC. Translation gives CASSPAPAGSYEQYF.

V is TRBV18 and J is TRBJ1-4, with 8 positions matching TRBD1. Trimming removed 4 bases from V and 0 bases from J; junction bases left unmatched: 4. The CDR3 consists of 16 residues. The germline V gene encodes CDR1 KGHSH and CDR2 LQKENI. CDR3 nucleotide sequence: TGTGCCAGCTCACGGGACAGGCTGGCAACTAATGAAAAACTGTTTTTT. Its translation: CASSRDRLATNEKLFF.

This sequence joins TRBV25-1 and TRBJ1-1, with TRBD1 as a possible D gene (6 bases). The germline gives CDR1 MGHDK, CDR2 SYGVNS. V dropped 6 bases and J dropped 0 bases, with 11 bases sitting between them. The CDR3 sequence is 14 residues long. The CDR3 loop reads CASSQTGMNTEAFF. The DNA of the CDR3 is TGTGCCAGCAGCCAAACAGGGATGAACACTGAAGCTTTCTTT.

The chain employs TRBV27 and TRBJ2-1; 7 bases match TRBD1. The CDR3 sequence is 19 residues long. Trimming removed 1 base from V and 8 bases from J; junction bases left unmatched: 20. The germline V gene encodes CDR1 MNHEY and CDR2 SMNVEV (reference sequence). The CDR3 DNA reads TGTGCCAGCAGTTTATACCAGACTATCTCCCAGCTCGGGACAGATGAGCAGTTCTTC. Amino acids: CASSLYQTISQLGTDEQFF.

This clone was observed a handful of times. This chain connects TRBV7-2 to TRBJ2-2; no firm D call. CDR3 length: 16 amino acids. V lost 0 bases and J lost 6, with 14 bases in between. CDR1 is SGHTA, CDR2 FQGNSA, per germline. CDR3 sequence (DNA): TGTGCCAGCAGCTTAGCTGGGTCGGGTAATGCCGGGGAGCTGTTTTTT. Translating it yields CASSLAGSGNAGELFF.

This clone was recorded only once. The rearrangement links TRBV5-1 to TRBJ2-1, with 11 positions matching TRBD2. The CDR3 totals 15 residues. The germline V gene has CDR1 SGHRS and CDR2 YFSETQ. V lost 3 bases, J lost 5 bases, and 4 bases stayed unmatched. CDR3 bases: TGCGCCAGCAGCTCGGGACTAGCGGAGGACAATGAGCAGTTCTTC. This gives the protein CASSSGLAEDNEQFF.

The rearrangement uses TRBV11-1 and TRBJ2-6; D remains ambiguous. This CDR3 is 14 amino acids long. Trimming cost V 6 bases and J 0 bases, with 6 bases left between them. From germline, CDR1 is SGHAT and CDR2 FQDESV (reference sequence). CDR3 protein: CASRPGSGANVLTF. The CDR3 DNA follows: TGTGCCAGCAGACCCGGCTCTGGGGCCAACGTCCTGACTTTC.

The chain joins TRBV7-2 to TRBJ1-1; perhaps TRBD1 as D (6 bases). V was clipped by 7 bases and J by 7 bases, with 22 bases between them. The CDR3 loop spans 15 amino acids. Germline CDR1 SGHTA, CDR2 FQGNSA. CDR3 bases: TGTGCCAGCACCATAAGGGGGGGGCAGGCGGGTGAAGCTTTCTTT. Its protein is CASTIRGGQAGEAFF.